This passage covers 2 T cell receptor beta chains from one sample sequenced in a study of blood T cell repertoires in COVID-19 (TCRdb year 2020). Library preparation used the immunoSEQ multiplex PCR assay. TCRdb retrieved this table from immuneACCESS and kept in-frame rearrangements only. Not all clones are present; in checked studies, unresolved V genes account for under half, and no reason is known for the remainder. Counted in this sample were 150,000 to 200,000 clones; 86% of them appeared once. The top ten constitute approximately 6.5% of the sample. The specimen sequenced was peripheral blood. The receptors come from a woman aged 80 or over in a cohort sampled during active or convalescent COVID-19.

The rearrangement uses TRBV21-1 and TRBJ2-7; the table assigns TRBD1, which was not confirmed against the DNA. TRBV21-1 is a listed pseudogene. The CDR3 covers 14 residues. The chain's CDR3 is CASSMARGRDEQYV. In DNA, the CDR3 is TGTGCCAGCAGCATGGCCAGGGGGCGCGACGAGCAGTACGTC.

The rearrangement links TRBV4-1 to TRBJ2-4; D is possibly TRBD2 (6 bases). V lost 0 bases to trimming and J lost 0 bases, with 24 bases between them. The CDR3 length is 21 residues. The germline CDR1 and CDR2 sequences are MGHRA and YSYEKL. For the CDR3, the DNA is TGCGCCAGCAGCCAAGATCGCGGGACCGGGATCGGAGGAATAGCCAAAAACATTCAGTACTTC. Translation: CASSQDRGTGIGGIAKNIQYF.